One and the same sample provided the 18 T cell receptor beta chains below, sequenced in a study of early T cells in non-severe SARS-CoV-2 infection. One entry per CDR3 protein, called by TCRdb with MiXCR from the 5' RACE reads. The sample lists about 100,000 distinct CDR3 sequences; around an eighth were seen once. Sequenced input: whole blood. The receptors derive from an adult who was a healthcare worker with PCR-confirmed SARS-CoV-2 infection or an uninfected control (not recorded which).

This clonotype was counted many times. CDR3 region: CASSRSVEGELFF. For the CDR3, the DNA is TGTGCCAGCAGCCGTAGTGTTGAGGGGGAGCTGTTTTTT. The gene calls are TRBV7-2 and TRBJ2-2; D not resolved. The CDR3 is 13 residues long. Per the germline V gene, CDR1 is SGHTA and CDR2 is FQGNSA. Trimming pared 5 bases from V and 8 bases from J, leaving 12 bases between.

The genes are TRBV7-2 and TRBJ2-1; no definite D call. The CDR3 is 13 amino acids. Germline CDR1 and CDR2: SGHTA and FQGNSA. Trimming took 5 bases from V and 12 from J, leaving 17 bases between them. Here the CDR3 reads CASSQEQSGPQFF. For the CDR3, the DNA is TGTGCCAGCAGCCAAGAGCAGAGTGGCCCGCAGTTCTTC.

V is TRBV2 and J is TRBJ2-2; 7 positions agree with TRBD1. The junction had 5 bases not matched to a gene; V was cut back by 6 bases and J by 7 bases. The CDR3 is made up of 13 amino acids. Germline V gene lookup returns CDR1 SNHLY and CDR2 FYNNEI. CDR3 in DNA: TGTGCCAGCAGACAGGGGTTGGTCGGGGAGCTGTTTTTT. Its translation: CASRQGLVGELFF. Complete variable domain (other parts from reference TRBV2 and TRBJ2-2): EPEVTQTPSHQVTQMGQEVILRCVPISNHLYFYWYRQILGQKVEFLVSFYNNEISEKSEIFDDQFSVERPDGSNFTLKIRSTKLEDSAMYFCASRQGLVGELFFGEGSRLTVL.

This clonotype was seen a handful of times. The chain recombines TRBV4-1 with TRBJ2-5; unclear D gene. The CDR3 is 14 amino acids. V shed 3 bases and J shed 2 bases, with 10 bases lying between them. Germline assignment: CDR1 MGHRA and CDR2 YSYEKL. The CDR3 nucleotides are TGCGCCAGCAGCCATCTTGGAACTCAAGAGACCCAGTACTTC. It yields the protein CASSHLGTQETQYF.

CDR3 amino acids: CASSSRSPGQSLEGLFF. The CDR3, as DNA: TGTGCCAGCAGCTCCAGATCTCCGGGACAGAGCTTGGAAGGACTGTTTTTT. This sequence joins TRBV7-9 and TRBJ1-4, with TRBD1 identical over 7 bases. Germline values: CDR1 SEHNR, CDR2 FQNEAQ (reference sequence). V lost 4 bases, J lost 13 bases, and 21 bases stayed unmatched. CDR3 length equals 17 residues.

This clonotype was seen repeatedly, ten times or more. CDR3 protein: CASSQRFYEQYF. DNA for the CDR3: TGTGCCAGCAGCCAACGGTTCTACGAGCAGTACTTC. The rearrangement uses TRBV14 and TRBJ2-7; D unclear. The V end lost 2 bases, the J end lost 3 bases, and 5 bases lay between the germline ends. This CDR3 contains 12 residues. CDR1 is SGHDN, CDR2 FVKESK, per germline.

This clonotype was recorded a few times. The chain combines TRBV14 with TRBJ2-1; D may be TRBD2 (5 bases). Germline lookup yields CDR1 SGHDN and CDR2 FVKESK. The V end was cut by 4 bases, the J end by 2 bases, with 21 bases between. CDR3 length: 18 residues. In DNA form, the CDR3 reads TGTGCCAGCAGCCCACGGTCCCTCGAGCGGAAGACCTACAATGAGCAGTTCTTC. Translation: CASSPRSLERKTYNEQFF.

This clonotype was picked up a small number of times. V is TRBV2 and J is TRBJ1-5; maybe TRBD1 (5 bases). The CDR3 spans 18 residues. The V end lost 6 bases, the J end lost 0 bases, and 21 bases lay between the germline ends. Germline CDR1 and CDR2: SNHLY and FYNNEI. The CDR3 region has the DNA TGTGCCAGCAGCCCAGTTGGCAGGGACGAAAATAGCAATCAGCCCCAGCATTTT. This gives the protein CASSPVGRDENSNQPQHF. Combining the CDR3 with reference TRBV2 and TRBJ1-5 gives the whole variable domain EPEVTQTPSHQVTQMGQEVILRCVPISNHLYFYWYRQILGQKVEFLVSFYNNEISEKSEIFDDQFSVERPDGSNFTLKIRSTKLEDSAMYFCASSPVGRDENSNQPQHFGDGTRLSIL.

This clonotype occurred many times. The chain recombines TRBV5-1 with TRBJ1-2; 9 positions agree with TRBD1. Germline values: CDR1 SGHRS, CDR2 YFSETQ. This CDR3 contains 16 residues. V was clipped by 2 bases and J by 3 bases; unmatched bases: 8. The CDR3 protein is CASSLRDRAYDYGYTF. As DNA, the CDR3 is TGCGCCAGCAGCTTAAGGGACAGGGCCTATGACTATGGCTACACCTTC. Based on the CDR3 plus reference TRBV5-1 and TRBJ1-2, the full variable domain is KAGVTQTPRYLIKTRGQQVTLSCSPISGHRSVSWYQQTPGQGLQFLFEYFSETQRNKGNFPGRFSGRQFSNSRSEMNVSTLELGDSALYLCASSLRDRAYDYGYTFGSGTRLTVV.

This clonotype was seen a handful of times. V gene TRBV6-5 combines with J gene TRBJ2-3; 8 bases are a match to TRBD2. CDR1 is MNHEY, CDR2 SVGAGI, per germline. This CDR3 is 16 amino acids long. J was trimmed by 8 bases and V by 6 bases; bases with no gene match: 16. CDR3 sequence reads: CASSPTIQRERGTQYF. The DNA for the CDR3 is TGTGCCAGCAGCCCCACTATTCAGCGGGAGAGGGGTACGCAGTATTTT.

This clonotype was counted between two and nine times. The chain is built from TRBV20-1 and TRBJ2-5; 7 bases are a match to TRBD2. The CDR3 extends over 15 amino acids. J gave up 0 bases and V 5 bases, and 9 bases lay outside the gene matches. Germline lookup yields CDR1 DFQATT and CDR2 SNEGSKA (reference sequence). The CDR3 DNA follows: TGCAGTGCTCGATTAGCGGGCCTCCACCAAGAGACCCAGTACTTC. Protein product: CSARLAGLHQETQYF.

The CDR3 DNA reads TGTGCCAGCAGCCAGTGGGCTATCGGGGGGGCCGGACGAGTGAAGAACGGGGAGACCCAGTACTTC. Residues: CASSQWAIGGAGRVKNGETQYF. The chain couples TRBV3-1 to TRBJ2-5, with 8 bases that match TRBD2. This CDR3 spans 22 amino acids. J gave up 5 bases and V 3 bases, and 29 bases lay outside the gene matches. The germline V gene has CDR1 LGHDT and CDR2 YNNKEL (reference sequence).

This clonotype was observed many times. The rearrangement links TRBV9 to TRBJ2-2; 9 bases line up with TRBD1. J lost 3 bases, V lost 4 bases, and 4 bases had no gene match. Germline lookup yields CDR1 SGDLS and CDR2 YYNGEE. This CDR3 has 15 amino acids. CDR3 DNA sequence: TGTGCCAGCAGCCTCCGGGACAGGGACACCGGGGAGCTGTTTTTT. Protein sequence: CASSLRDRDTGELFF.

This clonotype was seen ten or more times. V gene TRBV18 combines with J gene TRBJ1-1; D not certain. Trimming took 6 bases from V and 1 from J, leaving 15 bases between them. CDR1 and CDR2 from the germline V gene are KGHSH and LQKENI. This CDR3 spans 15 amino acids. CDR3 nucleotides: TGTGCCAGCTCCCCTTCGTTGTCAGAGAACACTGAAGCTTTCTTT. Translation gives CASSPSLSENTEAFF.

The gene calls are TRBV5-8 and TRBJ2-1; D gene unclear. Trimming shortened V by 4 bases and J by 7 bases, and 15 bases separated the two germline ends. Germline assignment: CDR1 SGHTS and CDR2 YDEGEE. CDR3 size: 14 residues. CDR3 in amino acids: CASSLERARNEQFF. In DNA, the CDR3 is TGTGCCAGCAGCCTAGAACGAGCGCGGAATGAGCAGTTCTTC.

This clonotype was seen a few times. The genes are TRBV29-1 and TRBJ2-5, with a possible D match to TRBD2 (6 bases). The CDR3 contains 12 residues. Trimming took 1 base from V and 5 from J, leaving 8 bases between them. Germline CDR1 reads SQVTM; CDR2 reads ANQGSEA. The CDR3 DNA reads TGCAGCGTTGAAGCGGGAGACGAGACCCAGTACTTC. Its translation is CSVEAGDETQYF. Full variable domain (remainder filled in from reference TRBV29-1 and TRBJ2-5): SAVISQKPSRDICQRGTSLTIQCQVDSQVTMMFWYRQQPGQSLTLIATANQGSEATYESGFVIDKFPISRPNLTFSTLTVSNMSPEDSSIYLCSVEAGDETQYFGPGTRLLVL.

This clonotype was seen repeatedly, ten times or more. V and J are TRBV2 and TRBJ2-5, with TRBD2 matching 9 bases. The CDR3 totals 12 residues. The junction had 9 bases not matched to a gene; V was cut back by 7 bases and J by 12 bases. In germline, CDR1 is SNHLY, CDR2 FYNNEI. The CDR3 DNA sequence: TGTGCCAGCACCGGCGGGACTAGCTCGAAGTACTTC. Residues: CASTGGTSSKYF. The full variable domain, rest sourced from reference TRBV2 and TRBJ2-5, is EPEVTQTPSHQVTQMGQEVILRCVPISNHLYFYWYRQILGQKVEFLVSFYNNEISEKSEIFDDQFSVERPDGSNFTLKIRSTKLEDSAMYFCASTGGTSSKYFGPGTRLLVL.

This clonotype appeared many times. The chain joins TRBV18 to TRBJ2-1; D possibly uses TRBD1 or TRBD2 (5 bases each). V was shortened by 3 bases and J by 1 base, with 7 bases between the two germline ends. CDR1 and CDR2 (germline): KGHSH, LQKENI. This CDR3 is 14 amino acids long. As DNA, the CDR3 is TGTGCCAGCTCACCGGGGACGTCCTACAATGAGCAGTTCTTC. As protein: CASSPGTSYNEQFF.